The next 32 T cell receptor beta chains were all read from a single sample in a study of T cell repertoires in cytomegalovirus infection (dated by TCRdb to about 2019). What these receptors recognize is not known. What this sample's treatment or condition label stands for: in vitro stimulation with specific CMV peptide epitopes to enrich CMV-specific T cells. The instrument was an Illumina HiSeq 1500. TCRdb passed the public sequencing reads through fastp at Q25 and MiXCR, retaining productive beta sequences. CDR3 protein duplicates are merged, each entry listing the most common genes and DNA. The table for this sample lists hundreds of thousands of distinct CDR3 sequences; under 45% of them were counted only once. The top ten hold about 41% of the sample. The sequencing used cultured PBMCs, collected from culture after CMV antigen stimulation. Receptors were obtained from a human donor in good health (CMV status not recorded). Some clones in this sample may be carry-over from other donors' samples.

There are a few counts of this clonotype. The CDR3 DNA reads TGTGCCAGCAGTGAAAGCTGGACCTCCAATGAGCAGTTCTTC. Amino acid sequence: CASSESWTSNEQFF. The gene calls are TRBV6-1 and TRBJ2-1, with D hard to call. Trimming took 2 bases from V and 6 from J, leaving 11 bases between them. CDR1 MNHNS and CDR2 SASEGT come from the germline V gene. The CDR3 runs 14 residues.

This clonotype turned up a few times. CDR3: CASSLPPWNTIYF. The CDR3, as DNA: TGTGCCAGCAGTTTACCCCCATGGAACACCATATATTTT. The chain employs TRBV28 and TRBJ1-3; no clear D gene. The CDR3 has 13 residues. Trimming removed 2 bases at V and 7 bases at J, with 9 bases between. Germline CDR1 reads MDHEN; CDR2 reads SYDVKM.

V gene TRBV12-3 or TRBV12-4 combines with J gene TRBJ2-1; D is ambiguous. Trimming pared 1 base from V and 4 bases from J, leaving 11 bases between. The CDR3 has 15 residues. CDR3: CASSLVQTLYNEQFF. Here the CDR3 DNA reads TGTGCCAGCAGTTTAGTACAGACCCTATACAATGAGCAGTTCTTC.

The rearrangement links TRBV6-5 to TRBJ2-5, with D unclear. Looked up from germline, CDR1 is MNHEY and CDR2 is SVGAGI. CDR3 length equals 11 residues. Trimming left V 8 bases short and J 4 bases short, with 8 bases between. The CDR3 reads CASGRLETQYF. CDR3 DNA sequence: TGTGCCAGCGGCCGATTAGAGACCCAGTACTTC.

The DNA for the CDR3 is TGCAGTGCTAGAGATCCCGGCGGGAGGGGGTCCTACAATGAGCAGTTCTTC. Protein sequence: CSARDPGGRGSYNEQFF. The chain employs TRBV20-1 and TRBJ2-1; 9 nucleotides agree with TRBD2. With 0 bases clipped from V and 1 base from J, the junction kept 7 bases outside the gene matches. The length of the CDR3 is 17 residues. Germline values: CDR1 DFQATT, CDR2 SNEGSKA (reference sequence).

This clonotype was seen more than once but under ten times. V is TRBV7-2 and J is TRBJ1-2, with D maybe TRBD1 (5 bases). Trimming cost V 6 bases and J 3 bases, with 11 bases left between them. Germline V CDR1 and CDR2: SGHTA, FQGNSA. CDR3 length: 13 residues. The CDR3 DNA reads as TGTGCCAGCAGTTGGGACCGCGACTATGGCTACACCTTC. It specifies CASSWDRDYGYTF.

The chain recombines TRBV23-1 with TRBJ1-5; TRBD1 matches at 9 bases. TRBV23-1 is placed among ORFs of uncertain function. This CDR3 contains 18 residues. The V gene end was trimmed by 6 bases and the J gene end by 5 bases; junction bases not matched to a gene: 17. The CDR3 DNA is TGCGCCAGCAGACGACCTTACAGGGGGCGAAGGAGAGATCAGCCCCAGCATTTT. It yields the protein CASRRPYRGRRRDQPQHF.

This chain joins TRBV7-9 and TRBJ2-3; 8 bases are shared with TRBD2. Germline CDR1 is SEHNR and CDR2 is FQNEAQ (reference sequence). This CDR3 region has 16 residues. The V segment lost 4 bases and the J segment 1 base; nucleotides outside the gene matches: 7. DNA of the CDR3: TGTGCCAGCAGCTACCCAGCGGGAGATGGCACAGATACGCAGTATTTT. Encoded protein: CASSYPAGDGTDTQYF.

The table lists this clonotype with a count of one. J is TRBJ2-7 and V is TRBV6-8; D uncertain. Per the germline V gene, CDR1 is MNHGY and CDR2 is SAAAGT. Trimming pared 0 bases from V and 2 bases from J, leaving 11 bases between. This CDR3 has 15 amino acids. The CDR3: CASSYSLYGPYEQYF. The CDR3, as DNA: TGTGCCAGCAGTTACTCGTTGTACGGCCCCTACGAGCAGTACTTC.

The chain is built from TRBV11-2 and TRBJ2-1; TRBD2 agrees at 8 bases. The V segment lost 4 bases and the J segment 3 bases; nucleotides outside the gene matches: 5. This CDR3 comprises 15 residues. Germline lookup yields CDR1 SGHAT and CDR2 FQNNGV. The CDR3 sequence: CASSYSGDSYNEQFF. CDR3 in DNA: TGTGCCAGCAGCTATAGCGGGGATAGCTACAATGAGCAGTTCTTC.

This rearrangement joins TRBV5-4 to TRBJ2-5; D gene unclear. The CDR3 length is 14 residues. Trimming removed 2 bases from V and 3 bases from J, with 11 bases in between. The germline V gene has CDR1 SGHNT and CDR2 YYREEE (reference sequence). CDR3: CASSFSLLKETQYF. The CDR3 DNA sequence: TGTGCCAGCAGCTTTAGTTTACTAAAAGAGACCCAGTACTTC.

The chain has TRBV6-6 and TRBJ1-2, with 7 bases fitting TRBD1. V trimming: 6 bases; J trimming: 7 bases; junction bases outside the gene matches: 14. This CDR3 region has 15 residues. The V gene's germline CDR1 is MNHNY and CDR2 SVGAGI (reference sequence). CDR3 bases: TGTGCCAGCAGATCATTGGGGGGGACAGTGGGTGGCTACACCTTC. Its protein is CASRSLGGTVGGYTF.

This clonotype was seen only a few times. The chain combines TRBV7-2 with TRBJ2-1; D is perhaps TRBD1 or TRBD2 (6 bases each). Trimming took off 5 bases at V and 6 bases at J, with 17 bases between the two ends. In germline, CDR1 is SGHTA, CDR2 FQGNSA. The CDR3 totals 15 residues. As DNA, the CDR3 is TGTGCCAGCAGCCCAAGAGGGGGGTCCGGCAATGAGCAGTTCTTC. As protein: CASSPRGGSGNEQFF.

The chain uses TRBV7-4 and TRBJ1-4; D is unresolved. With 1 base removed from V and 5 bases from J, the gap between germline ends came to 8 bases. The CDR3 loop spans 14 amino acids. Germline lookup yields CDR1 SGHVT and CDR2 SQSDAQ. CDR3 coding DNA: TGTGCCAGCAGCTTAGGGCTCCCAAATGAAAAACTGTTTTTT. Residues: CASSLGLPNEKLFF.

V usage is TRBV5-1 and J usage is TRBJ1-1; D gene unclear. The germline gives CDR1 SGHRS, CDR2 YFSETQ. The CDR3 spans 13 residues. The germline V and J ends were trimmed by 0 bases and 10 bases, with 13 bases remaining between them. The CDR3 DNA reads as TGCGCCAGCAGCTTGGTGGGATCTTTTGTAGCTTTCTTT. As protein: CASSLVGSFVAFF.

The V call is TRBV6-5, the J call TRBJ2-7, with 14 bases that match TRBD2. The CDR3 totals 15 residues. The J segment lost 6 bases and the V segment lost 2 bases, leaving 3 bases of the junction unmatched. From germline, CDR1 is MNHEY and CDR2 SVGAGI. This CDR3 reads CASSYRGLAGAEQYF. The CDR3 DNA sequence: TGTGCCAGCAGTTACAGGGGACTAGCGGGAGCCGAGCAGTACTTC.

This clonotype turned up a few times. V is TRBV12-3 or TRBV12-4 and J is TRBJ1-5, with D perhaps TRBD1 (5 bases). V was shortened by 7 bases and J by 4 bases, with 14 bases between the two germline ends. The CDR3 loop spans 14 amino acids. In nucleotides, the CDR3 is TGTGCCAGCAAGGACCGGGGCACAAATCAGCCCCAGCATTTT. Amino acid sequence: CASKDRGTNQPQHF.

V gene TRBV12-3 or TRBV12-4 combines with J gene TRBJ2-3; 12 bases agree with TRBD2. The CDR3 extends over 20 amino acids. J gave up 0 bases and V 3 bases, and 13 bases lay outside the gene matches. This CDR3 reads CASSLVARGLAGVSTDTQYF. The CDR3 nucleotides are TGTGCCAGCAGTTTGGTGGCCCGGGGACTAGCGGGCGTGAGCACAGATACGCAGTATTTT.

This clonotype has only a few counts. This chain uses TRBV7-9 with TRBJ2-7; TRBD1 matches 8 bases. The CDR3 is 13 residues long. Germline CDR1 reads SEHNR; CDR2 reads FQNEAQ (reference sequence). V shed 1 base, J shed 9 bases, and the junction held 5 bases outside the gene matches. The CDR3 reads CASSLVGGQGQYF. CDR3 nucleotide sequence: TGTGCCAGCAGCTTAGTTGGTGGACAGGGGCAGTACTTC.

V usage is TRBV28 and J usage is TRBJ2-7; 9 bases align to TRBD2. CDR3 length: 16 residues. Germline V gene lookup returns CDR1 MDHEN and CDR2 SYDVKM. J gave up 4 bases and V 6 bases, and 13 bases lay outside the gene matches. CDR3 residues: CASRSHHLAGTYEQYF. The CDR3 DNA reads TGTGCCAGCAGGAGCCACCACCTAGCGGGGACTTACGAGCAGTACTTC.

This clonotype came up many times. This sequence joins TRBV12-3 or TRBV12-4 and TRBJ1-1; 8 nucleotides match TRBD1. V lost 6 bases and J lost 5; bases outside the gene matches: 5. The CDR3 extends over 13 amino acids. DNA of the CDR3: TGTGCCAGCAGCGGACAGGGAGGGACTGAAGCTTTCTTT. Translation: CASSGQGGTEAFF.

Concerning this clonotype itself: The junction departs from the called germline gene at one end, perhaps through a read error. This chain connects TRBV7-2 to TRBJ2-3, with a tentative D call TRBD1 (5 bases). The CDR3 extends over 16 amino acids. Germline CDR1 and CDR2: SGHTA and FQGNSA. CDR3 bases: TGTGCCAGCAGCTTAGAATGGGGAACCTCCACAGGTACGCAGTATTTT. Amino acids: CASSLEWGTSTGTQYF.

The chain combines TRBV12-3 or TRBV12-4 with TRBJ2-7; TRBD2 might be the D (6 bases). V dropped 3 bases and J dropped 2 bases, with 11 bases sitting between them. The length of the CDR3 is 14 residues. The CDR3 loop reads CASSFGGETYEQYF. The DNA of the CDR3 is TGTGCCAGCAGTTTTGGAGGGGAGACCTACGAGCAGTACTTC.

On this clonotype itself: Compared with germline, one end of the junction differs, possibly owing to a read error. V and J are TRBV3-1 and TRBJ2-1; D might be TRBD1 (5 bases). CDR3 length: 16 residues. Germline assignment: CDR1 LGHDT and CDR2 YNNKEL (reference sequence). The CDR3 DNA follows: TGTGCCAGCAGCCAAGAGTTGGACACCACCTACGATGAGCAGTTCTTC. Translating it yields CASSQELDTTYDEQFF.

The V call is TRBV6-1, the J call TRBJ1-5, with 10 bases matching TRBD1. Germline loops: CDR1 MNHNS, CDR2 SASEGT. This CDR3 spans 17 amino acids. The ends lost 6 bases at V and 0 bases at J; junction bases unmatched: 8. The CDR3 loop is CASRAGTGAYSNQPQHF. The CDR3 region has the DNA TGTGCCAGCAGAGCCGGGACAGGGGCTTATAGCAATCAGCCCCAGCATTTT.

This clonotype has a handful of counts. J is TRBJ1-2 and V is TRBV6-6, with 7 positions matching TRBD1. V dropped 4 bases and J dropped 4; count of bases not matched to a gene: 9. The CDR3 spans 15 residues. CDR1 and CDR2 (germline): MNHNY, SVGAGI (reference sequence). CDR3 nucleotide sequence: TGTGCCAGCAGTTCTAGGGACAGAACAATCTATGGCTACACCTTC. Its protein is CASSSRDRTIYGYTF.

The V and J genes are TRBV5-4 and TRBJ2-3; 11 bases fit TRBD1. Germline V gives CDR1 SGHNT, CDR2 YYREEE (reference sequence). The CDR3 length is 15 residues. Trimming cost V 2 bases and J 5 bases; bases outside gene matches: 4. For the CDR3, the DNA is TGTGCCAGCAGCTTCATTGGGACAGGGGGAGATACGCAGTATTTT. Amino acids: CASSFIGTGGDTQYF. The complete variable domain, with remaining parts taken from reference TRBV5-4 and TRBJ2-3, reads ETGVTQSPTHLIKTRGQQVTLRCSSQSGHNTVSWYQQALGQGPQFIFQYYREEENGRGNFPPRFSGLQFPNYSSELNVNALELDDSALYLCASSFIGTGGDTQYFGPGTRLTVL.

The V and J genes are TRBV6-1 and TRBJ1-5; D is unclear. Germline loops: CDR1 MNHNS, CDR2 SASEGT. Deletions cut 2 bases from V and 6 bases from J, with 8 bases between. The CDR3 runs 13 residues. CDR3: CASSESVGQPQHF. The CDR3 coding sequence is TGTGCCAGCAGTGAATCCGTGGGTCAGCCCCAGCATTTT.

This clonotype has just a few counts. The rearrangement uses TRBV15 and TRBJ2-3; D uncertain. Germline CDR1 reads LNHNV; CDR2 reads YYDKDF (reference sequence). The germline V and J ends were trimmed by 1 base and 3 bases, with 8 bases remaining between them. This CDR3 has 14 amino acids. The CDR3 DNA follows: TGTGCCACCAGCAGAGGGGAAAATACAGATACGCAGTATTTT. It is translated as CATSRGENTDTQYF.

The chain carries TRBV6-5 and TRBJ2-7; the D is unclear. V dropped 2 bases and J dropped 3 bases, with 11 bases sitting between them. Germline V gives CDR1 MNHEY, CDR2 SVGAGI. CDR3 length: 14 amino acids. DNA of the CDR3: TGTGCCAGCAGTTACAGGGCGCGGCACTACGAGCAGTACTTC. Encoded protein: CASSYRARHYEQYF.

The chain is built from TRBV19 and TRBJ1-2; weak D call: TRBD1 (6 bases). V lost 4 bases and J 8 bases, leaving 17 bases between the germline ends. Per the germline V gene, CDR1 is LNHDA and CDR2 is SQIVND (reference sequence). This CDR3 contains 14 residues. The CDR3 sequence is CASSTDSGALGYTF. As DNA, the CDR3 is TGTGCCAGTAGTACAGACTCAGGGGCCTTGGGCTACACCTTC.

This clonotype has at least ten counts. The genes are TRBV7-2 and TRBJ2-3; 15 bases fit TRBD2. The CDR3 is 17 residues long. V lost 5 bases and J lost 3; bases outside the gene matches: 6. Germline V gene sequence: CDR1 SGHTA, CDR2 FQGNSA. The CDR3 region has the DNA TGTGCCAGCAGCGTAGGACTAGCGGGAGGGCCAACAGATACGCAGTATTTT. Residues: CASSVGLAGGPTDTQYF.